The 5 T cell receptor beta chains below were found in one sample sequenced in a study of control samples from healthy donors and cancer patients. Measured with immunoSEQ multiplex PCR; TCRdb has only the in-frame clones, and not every one. This repertoire shows 63,000 or so clones, approximately 89% found once; its top ten account for less than 6.5%. The sample consisted of PBMCs. These receptors were obtained from a man between 60 and 75 years old with colorectal cancer.

The CDR3 DNA reads TGTGCCAGCAGCCGGGACAGGGACGGAGAGACCCAGTACTTC. Its protein product is CASSRDRDGETQYF. The chain couples TRBV6-5 to TRBJ2-5; the match to TRBD1 covers 9 bases. Germline assignment: CDR1 MNHEY and CDR2 SVGAGI. V shed 6 bases, J shed 4 bases, and the junction held 6 bases outside the gene matches. This CDR3 is built from 14 residues.

The V and J genes are TRBV6-6 and TRBJ2-4, with D possibly being TRBD1 (5 bases). Germline V gene sequence: CDR1 MNHNY, CDR2 SVGAGI (reference sequence). This CDR3 has 16 residues. V gave up 2 bases and J gave up 2 bases, with 13 bases separating them. CDR3 in DNA: TGTGCCAGCAGTTACAGGGGTGATCCTACCAAAAACATTCAGTACTTC. It translates to CASSYRGDPTKNIQYF.

The chain carries TRBV18 and TRBJ2-7; 9 bases align to TRBD1. J gave up 1 base and V 2 bases, and 6 bases lay outside the gene matches. Germline assignment: CDR1 KGHSH and CDR2 LQKENI. This CDR3 is built from 16 residues. CDR3 protein: CASSPTGTGMSYEQYF. CDR3 nucleotide sequence: TGTGCCAGCTCACCAACCGGGACAGGGATGTCCTACGAGCAGTACTTC. Combining the CDR3 with reference TRBV18 and TRBJ2-7 gives the whole variable domain NAGVMQNPRHLVRRRGQEARLRCSPMKGHSHVYWYRQLPEEGLKFMVYLQKENIIDESGMPKERFSAEFPKEGPSILRIQQVVRGDSAAYFCASSPTGTGMSYEQYFGPGTRLTVT.

The gene calls are TRBV9 and TRBJ2-1, with TRBD1 identical over 7 bases. Germline loops: CDR1 SGDLS, CDR2 YYNGEE. J gave up 0 bases and V 2 bases, and 2 bases lay outside the gene matches. This CDR3 has 15 amino acids. The CDR3 protein is CASSVGTASYNEQFF. CDR3 DNA: TGTGCCAGCAGCGTCGGGACAGCCTCCTACAATGAGCAGTTCTTC.

This clone was found once. The J gene is TRBJ2-1, the V gene TRBV9; D is possibly TRBD2 (6 bases). Germline-derived CDR1 and CDR2 are SGDLS and YYNGEE. Trimming stripped 4 bases from V and 5 bases from J, with 10 bases between. The length of the CDR3 is 13 residues. The CDR3 sequence: CASSFGGNNEQFF. CDR3 DNA: TGTGCCAGCAGCTTCGGAGGGAACAATGAGCAGTTCTTC. Based on the CDR3 plus reference TRBV9 and TRBJ2-1, the full variable domain is DSGVTQTPKHLITATGQRVTLRCSPRSGDLSVYWYQQSLDQGLQFLIQYYNGEERAKGNILERFSAQQFPDLHSELNLSSLELGDSALYFCASSFGGNNEQFFGPGTRLTVL.